In its sample, the clone carrying this T cell receptor beta chain was seen many times. The sample is drawn from a study of neurological immune-mediated disorders. Sample time point: longitudinal time-point 3. 5'RACE with 10-nucleotide random UMIs produced the cDNA. TCRdb independently ran MiXCR on the 5' RACE reads; one entry per CDR3 protein. The table lists roughly 57,000 distinct CDR3 sequences, more than 7% of them singletons. Germline assignment: CDR1 SGHRS and CDR2 YFSETQ. Trimming removed 6 bases from V and 0 bases from J, with 9 bases in between. The CDR3 sequence is 13 residues long. The TCR originated in a woman in her forties in good health. J is TRBJ1-1 and V is TRBV5-1; no clear D. Sequences were obtained from PBMCs. In nucleotides, the CDR3 is TGCGCCAGCAAGACGGATATGAACACTGAAGCTTTCTTT. Amino acid sequence: CASKTDMNTEAFF. The complete variable domain, with remaining parts taken from reference TRBV5-1 and TRBJ1-1, reads KAGVTQTPRYLIKTRGQQVTLSCSPISGHRSVSWYQQTPGQGLQFLFEYFSETQRNKGNFPGRFSGRQFSNSRSEMNVSTLELGDSALYLCASKTDMNTEAFFGQGTRLTVV.